These 26 T cell receptor beta chains were sequenced from one sample in a study of blood T cell repertoires in COVID-19. Generated by immunoSEQ multiplex PCR, the TCRdb table keeps only in-frame clones and is missing some. In the table there are about 240,000 clones, around 89% of which are singletons. Sequenced: PBMCs or T cells enriched from blood (not recorded which). These receptors were taken from a woman aged 25 to 45 who had recovered from COVID-19.

The chain joins TRBV5-1 to TRBJ1-1; D is perhaps TRBD1 (5 bases). The CDR3 loop spans 14 amino acids. V dropped 1 base and J dropped 8 bases, with 15 bases sitting between them. Germline values: CDR1 SGHRS, CDR2 YFSETQ. CDR3 loop: CASSLRNPGDEAFF. CDR3 in DNA: TGCGCCAGCAGCTTGAGAAATCCGGGGGACGAAGCTTTCTTT.

The chain couples TRBV10-3 to TRBJ1-1; 7 bases map to TRBD1. CDR3 length equals 15 residues. Germline CDR1 and CDR2: ENHRY and SYGVKD. The V gene end was trimmed by 3 bases and the J gene end by 1 base; junction bases not matched to a gene: 5. The CDR3, as DNA: TGTGCCATCAGTGATTGGGACAGAAAGAACACTGAAGCTTTCTTT. This codes for CAISDWDRKNTEAFF.

The rearrangement joins TRBV19 to TRBJ1-5; 10 bases line up with TRBD1. The length of the CDR3 is 14 residues. Unmatched junction bases numbered 3, after V lost 5 bases and J lost 5 bases. Looked up from germline, CDR1 is LNHDA and CDR2 is SQIVND (reference sequence). CDR3 in DNA: TGTGCCAGTAGTGGGACAGGGGCATATCAGCCCCAGCATTTT. Translating it yields CASSGTGAYQPQHF.

This chain connects TRBV2 to TRBJ1-2; perhaps TRBD1 as D (6 bases). Trimming took 1 base from V and 8 from J, leaving 11 bases between them. The CDR3 has 13 amino acids. Germline CDR1 is SNHLY and CDR2 is FYNNEI. CDR3 residues: CASSEDGGGGYTF. CDR3 bases: TGTGCCAGCAGTGAAGATGGGGGCGGCGGCTACACCTTC.

The V gene is TRBV5-6, the J gene TRBJ1-1; D is uncertain. Germline values: CDR1 SGHDT, CDR2 YYEEEE. The CDR3 extends over 14 amino acids. Deletions cut 0 bases from V and 0 bases from J, with 6 bases between. The CDR3 loop is CASSLGPLNTEAFF. In DNA form, the CDR3 reads TGTGCCAGCAGCTTGGGGCCCCTGAACACTGAAGCTTTCTTT. The full variable domain, its missing parts supplied by reference TRBV5-6 and TRBJ1-1, is DAGVTQSPTHLIKTRGQQVTLRCSPKSGHDTVSWYQQALGQGPQFIFQYYEEEERQRGNFPDRFSGHQFPNYSSELNVNALLLGDSALYLCASSLGPLNTEAFFGQGTRLTVV.

The rearrangement links TRBV19 to TRBJ1-4; a weak D match, TRBD1 (6 bases). CDR1 and CDR2 from the germline V gene are LNHDA and SQIVND (reference sequence). Trimming left V 7 bases short and J 13 bases short, with 16 bases between. This CDR3 has 12 residues. The CDR3 sequence: CASKAGAAGLFF. CDR3 nucleotide sequence: TGTGCCAGTAAGGCAGGGGCCGCGGGACTGTTTTTT.

The rearrangement links TRBV28 to TRBJ1-5, with 7 bases identical to TRBD1. The CDR3 contains 14 residues. The trim removed 11 bases at V and 2 bases at J, leaving 9 bases unmatched. CDR1 and CDR2 (germline): MDHEN, SYDVKM. The CDR3 protein is CAALRGSGNQPQHF. CDR3 nucleotides: TGTGCCGCCCTCAGGGGGAGTGGCAATCAGCCCCAGCATTTT. The whole variable domain, filled in from reference TRBV28 and TRBJ1-5, reads DVKVTQSSRYLVKRTGEKVFLECVQDMDHENMFWYRQDPGLGLRLIYFSYDVKMKEKGDIPEGYSVSREKKERFSLILESASTNQTSMYLCAALRGSGNQPQHFGDGTRLSIL.

The chain recombines TRBV5-1 with TRBJ1-1, with 7 bases that match TRBD1. V lost 3 bases, J lost 5 bases, and 1 base stayed unmatched. There are 12 residues in the CDR3. Germline V CDR1 and CDR2: SGHRS, YFSETQ. CDR3 sequence (DNA): TGCGCCAGCAGCTGGACAGGTACTGAAGCTTTCTTT. Translated, it gives CASSWTGTEAFF.

The chain is built from TRBV7-3 and TRBJ2-3; D possibly corresponds to TRBD1 (5 bases). There are 13 residues in the CDR3. From germline, CDR1 is SGHTA and CDR2 FQGTGA. Trimming took off 5 bases at V and 5 bases at J, with 11 bases between the two ends. This CDR3 is CASSTGHQDTQYF. The CDR3 DNA is TGTGCCAGCAGCACAGGACACCAAGATACGCAGTATTTT.

The chain uses TRBV6-6 and TRBJ2-1; 8 nucleotides match TRBD1. Germline-derived CDR1 and CDR2 are MNHNY and SVGAGI (reference sequence). V trimming: 5 bases; J trimming: 4 bases; junction bases outside the gene matches: 7. This CDR3 spans 15 amino acids. DNA for the CDR3: TGTGCCAGCAGTCAGGACAGGGCGGGGTACAATGAGCAGTTCTTC. It specifies CASSQDRAGYNEQFF.

This clone was recorded only once. The CDR3: CASSARTFYNEQFF. The DNA of the CDR3 is TGTGCCAGCAGCGCCCGGACTTTCTATAATGAGCAGTTCTTC. The V call is TRBV13, the J call TRBJ2-1; possible D gene TRBD2, 5 bases. Germline CDR1 is PRHDT and CDR2 is FYEKMQ (reference sequence). V was pared by 5 bases and J by 7 bases, with 15 bases between. The CDR3 has 14 amino acids.

The chain is built from TRBV7-2 and TRBJ1-2, with D maybe TRBD1 (5 bases). CDR3 length equals 13 residues. Deletions cut 5 bases from V and 4 bases from J, with 11 bases between. Germline V gene data show CDR1 as SGHTA and CDR2 as FQGNSA. The CDR3 loop reads CASSRPTGYGYTF. In DNA, the CDR3 is TGTGCCAGCAGCCGCCCCACAGGCTATGGCTACACCTTC.

The chain is built from TRBV5-1 and TRBJ1-3; a weak D match, TRBD1 (6 bases). Germline assignment: CDR1 SGHRS and CDR2 YFSETQ. This CDR3 has 15 residues. The V and J ends lost 3 bases and 1 base respectively, with 11 bases between them. CDR3 in DNA: TGCGCCAGCAGCTCCACCAGGGGTTCTGGAAACACCATATATTTT. As protein: CASSSTRGSGNTIYF. Combining the CDR3 with reference TRBV5-1 and TRBJ1-3 gives the whole variable domain KAGVTQTPRYLIKTRGQQVTLSCSPISGHRSVSWYQQTPGQGLQFLFEYFSETQRNKGNFPGRFSGRQFSNSRSEMNVSTLELGDSALYLCASSSTRGSGNTIYFGEGSWLTVV.

The J gene is TRBJ1-3, the V gene TRBV6-5, with D possibly TRBD1 on 5 matching bases. V was cut by 5 bases and J by 2 bases, with 13 bases left in between. The length of the CDR3 is 15 residues. Germline CDR1 and CDR2: MNHEY and SVGAGI. CDR3 residues: CASSRDSFAGNTIYF. CDR3 bases: TGTGCCAGCAGTAGAGACAGTTTTGCTGGAAACACCATATATTTT.

This clone was recorded only once. The chain links TRBV23-1 to TRBJ1-2; TRBD1 agrees at 7 bases. TRBV23-1 is an ORF, and what it does is uncertain. V lost 0 bases to trimming and J lost 6 bases; unmatched junction nucleotides: 10. The CDR3 has 16 residues. The chain's CDR3 is CASSQSRGQPWDGYTF. The CDR3 nucleotides read TGCGCCAGCAGTCAATCGCGGGGACAGCCTTGGGATGGCTACACCTTC.

The V and J genes are TRBV5-1 and TRBJ1-2, with 9 bases identical to TRBD1. Per germline, CDR1 SGHRS and CDR2 YFSETQ. After removal of 4 bases from V and 6 bases from J, the junction contained 4 bases not matched to a gene. CDR3 size: 13 residues. CDR3 residues: CASSARTGDGYTF. Written as DNA, the CDR3 is TGCGCCAGCAGCGCACGGACAGGGGATGGCTACACCTTC.

V is TRBV19 and J is TRBJ1-2; 12 nucleotides line up with TRBD1. Trimming cost V 3 bases and J 7 bases; bases outside gene matches: 3. CDR1 and CDR2 (germline): LNHDA, SQIVND (reference sequence). The CDR3 has 14 residues. For the CDR3, the DNA is TGTGCCAGTAGTATGGGACAGGGGGCGAGTGGCTACACCTTC. This encodes CASSMGQGASGYTF.

The chain uses TRBV5-4 and TRBJ2-7; 9 bases are a match to TRBD1. Unmatched junction bases numbered 2, after V lost 1 base and J lost 0 bases. Germline V CDR1 and CDR2: SGHNT, YYREEE (reference sequence). The CDR3 spans 15 residues. Here the CDR3 DNA reads TGTGCCAGCAGCTTGTCGGGACAGGGCTCCTACGAGCAGTACTTC. Its translation is CASSLSGQGSYEQYF.

This chain links TRBV21-1 with TRBJ1-2; TRBD1 is taken as the D call from the table, unchecked against the DNA. TRBV21-1 is reported as a pseudogene. The CDR3 is 20 residues long. CDR3 region: CASSNRSKRSSWDRVYGYTF. For the CDR3, the DNA is TGTGCCAGCAGCAATAGGAGTAAGAGGAGTAGCTGGGACAGGGTCTATGGCTACACCTTC.

The V call is TRBV4-2, the J call TRBJ2-1, with TRBD2 as a possible D gene (6 bases). CDR3 size: 17 residues. From germline, CDR1 is LGHNA and CDR2 YNFKEQ. Trimming took 0 bases from V and 8 from J, leaving 20 bases between them. The CDR3 bases are TGTGCCAGCAGCCAAGATAGTGGCGGGACCCACCAGGATGAGCAGTTCTTC. Amino acids: CASSQDSGGTHQDEQFF.

The rearrangement links TRBV3-1 (or the pseudogene TRBV3-2) to TRBJ2-5; tentatively, D is TRBD2 (5 bases). Trimming shortened V by 0 bases and J by 4 bases, and 12 bases separated the two germline ends. Germline CDR1 reads LGHDT; CDR2 reads YNNKEL (reference sequence). The CDR3 totals 15 residues. CDR3 protein: CASSQEPYGRETQYF. The CDR3, as DNA: TGTGCCAGCAGCCAAGAACCTTATGGGAGAGAGACCCAGTACTTC.

The chain carries TRBV5-8 and TRBJ2-5; TRBD1 aligns across 9 bases. This CDR3 spans 14 amino acids. The V gene end was trimmed by 4 bases and the J gene end by 2 bases; junction bases not matched to a gene: 3. Germline V lookup: CDR1 SGHTS, CDR2 YDEGEE. DNA for the CDR3: TGTGCCAGCAGCAGAGACAGGGGGCAAGAGACCCAGTACTTC. Amino acid sequence: CASSRDRGQETQYF.

The chain couples TRBV27 to TRBJ1-2; tentatively, D is TRBD1 (5 bases). The V end lost 6 bases, the J end lost 8 bases, and 16 bases lay between the germline ends. Germline CDR1 MNHEY, CDR2 SMNVEV (reference sequence). The CDR3 loop spans 13 amino acids. In DNA, the CDR3 is TGTGCCAGCAGCCCTCCCCACTCAGGGGGCTACACCTTC. Translated, it gives CASSPPHSGGYTF.

The V call is TRBV28, the J call TRBJ2-1; 13 nucleotides align to TRBD2. This CDR3 contains 16 residues. CDR1 MDHEN and CDR2 SYDVKM come from the germline V gene. J lost 5 bases, V lost 5 bases, and 6 bases had no gene match. DNA for the CDR3: TGTGCCAGCAGTGGGGGACTAGCGGGACTCCACAATGAGCAGTTCTTC. Amino acid sequence: CASSGGLAGLHNEQFF. The full variable domain, its missing parts supplied by reference TRBV28 and TRBJ2-1, is DVKVTQSSRYLVKRTGEKVFLECVQDMDHENMFWYRQDPGLGLRLIYFSYDVKMKEKGDIPEGYSVSREKKERFSLILESASTNQTSMYLCASSGGLAGLHNEQFFGPGTRLTVL.

The CDR3: CASSMTDKTTEAFF. The CDR3 DNA is TGTGCCAGCAGCATGACAGATAAAACCACTGAAGCTTTCTTT. The rearrangement uses TRBV7-2 and TRBJ1-1, with D tentatively TRBD1 (5 bases). From germline, CDR1 is SGHTA and CDR2 FQGNSA. V was shortened by 5 bases and J by 4 bases, with 14 bases between the two germline ends. This CDR3 has 14 residues. The entire variable domain, with the rest obtained from reference TRBV7-2 and TRBJ1-1, is as follows: GAGVSQSPSNKVTEKGKDVELRCDPISGHTALYWYRQSLGQGLEFLIYFQGNSAPDKSGLPSDRFSAERTGGSVSTLTIQRTQQEDSAVYLCASSMTDKTTEAFFGQGTRLTVV.

V gene TRBV7-2 combines with J gene TRBJ1-1; D call uncertain. CDR1 is SGHTA, CDR2 FQGNSA, per germline. The CDR3 has 13 amino acids. Deletions cut 1 base from V and 3 bases from J, with 6 bases between. The CDR3 nucleotides are TGTGCCAGCAGCTTAGGTCGGTACACTGAAGCTTTCTTT. This translates into CASSLGRYTEAFF.